These T cell receptor beta chains were read from a single sample in a study of PD-L1 blockade in urothelial cancer. Clones were read by immunoSEQ multiplex PCR, and TCRdb kept only the in-frame ones, dropping some. The table has fewer than 90,000 clones, about 91% seen once. Sample: PBMCs, taken around atezolizumab (anti-PD-L1) treatment. The receptors derive from an elderly woman with urothelial cancer. Each CDR3 is given with its conserved first and last residue. D genes are given only for firm matches. A row's size may be missing; if present it is once, few, many or a size class.

CDR3 protein,CDR3 DNA,V gene,J gene,clone size,D gene
CAWSVRSGSRGDTQYF,TGTGCCTGGAGTGTACGGAGCGGGAGCAGGGGAGATACGCAGTATTTT,TRBV30,TRBJ2-3,.,TRBD2
CASSPQTSGSTNEQFF,TGTGCCAGCAGCCCTCAAACTAGCGGGAGTACGAATGAGCAGTTCTTC,TRBV28,TRBJ2-1,once,TRBD2
CASSLFGGLSYNEQFF,TGTGCCAGCAGTTTATTCGGGGGGCTATCCTACAATGAGCAGTTCTTC,TRBV27,TRBJ2-1,.,.
CAWSTGLAGDTQYF,TGTGCCTGGAGTACGGGGCTAGCGGGCGATACGCAGTATTTT,TRBV30,TRBJ2-3,.,TRBD2
CASSLKSGGSRTEAFF,TGTGCCAGCAGCTTAAAGTCAGGGGGGTCGAGGACTGAAGCTTTCTTT,TRBV11-1,TRBJ1-1,.,TRBD1
CASSDPGEVTGELFF,TGTGCCAGCAGTGACCCAGGGGAAGTCACCGGGGAGCTGTTTTTT,TRBV6-1,TRBJ2-2,.,.
CASSTSTDTQYF,TGCGCCAGCAGCACTAGCACAGATACGCAGTATTTT,TRBV10-2,TRBJ2-3,.,.
CASSGGGTGYQETQYF,TGTGCCAGCAGCGGGGGAGGGACAGGGTACCAAGAGACCCAGTACTTC,TRBV9,TRBJ2-5,.,TRBD1
CASSLTGTVNTEAFF,TGTGCCAGCAGTTTAACCGGGACAGTGAACACTGAAGCTTTCTTT,TRBV28,TRBJ1-1,.,TRBD1
CASSRAWTEASTEAFF,TGTGCCAGCTCACGGGCTTGGACAGAGGCTAGCACTGAAGCTTTCTTT,TRBV18,TRBJ1-1,.,.
CASSQTGPPPYF,TGTGCCAGCAGCCAAACTGGGCCTCCCCCGTACTTC,TRBV28,TRBJ2-7,.,.
CASSQGAGKGEQYF,TGTGCCAGCAGCCAAGGCGCAGGGAAGGGCGAGCAGTACTTC,TRBV4-2,TRBJ2-7,.,.
CASGTGGDEQYF,TGTGCCAGTGGGACAGGGGGGGACGAGCAGTACTTC,TRBV19,TRBJ2-7,once,TRBD1
CASSSGFTESEAFF,TGTGCCAGTAGTTCGGGATTCACTGAGTCTGAAGCTTTCTTT,TRBV19,TRBJ1-1,.,.
CASSALTTQGDTQYF,TGTGCCAGCAGCGCACTCACCACACAGGGTGATACGCAGTATTTT,TRBV11-2,TRBJ2-3,.,.
CASSQAGLDRACNQPQHF,TGTGCCAGCAGCCAAGCCGGTTTGGACAGGGCTTGCAATCAGCCCCAGCATTTT,TRBV14,TRBJ1-5,.,TRBD1
CASSTLARDVATRGGTEAFF,TGTGCCAGTAGTACTCTAGCCCGGGACGTAGCTACCAGGGGTGGAACTGAAGCTTTCTTT,TRBV19,TRBJ1-1,.,.
CASSEGAEIGVNTEAFF,TGCGCCAGCAGTGAGGGGGCGGAAATCGGCGTGAACACTGAAGCTTTCTTT,TRBV10-1,TRBJ1-1,.,.
CASSPLGGRDAYNEQFF,TGTGCCAGCTCACCACTGGGCGGGAGGGATGCCTACAATGAGCAGTTCTTC,TRBV18,TRBJ2-1,.,TRBD2
CSVVRDNYEQYF,TGCAGCGTCGTCCGGGACAACTACGAGCAGTACTTC,TRBV29-1,TRBJ2-7,once,.
CASSLAPTREQYF,TGTGCCAGCAGCTTAGCCCCGACTCGGGAGCAGTACTTC,TRBV11-2,TRBJ2-7,.,.
CASSEIRDNEQFF,TGTGCCAGCAGTGAAATCCGTGACAATGAGCAGTTCTTC,TRBV6-1,TRBJ2-1,.,.
CASSPARVDNEQFF,TGTGCCAGCAGCCCGGCTCGGGTTGACAATGAGCAGTTCTTC,TRBV4-2,TRBJ2-1,.,.
CASLTGAGELFF,TGTGCCAGCTTGACGGGAGCCGGGGAGCTGTTTTTT,TRBV18,TRBJ2-2,.,.
CASSLRGYYNEQFF,TGTGCCAGCAGCTTACGGGGGTACTACAATGAGCAGTTCTTC,TRBV7-3,TRBJ2-1,few,.
CASSTGVGETQYF,TGTGCCAGCAGCACGGGAGTTGGCGAGACCCAGTACTTC,TRBV9,TRBJ2-5,.,.
CASGGTVSYEQYF,TGTGCCAGCGGGGGGACAGTCTCCTACGAGCAGTACTTC,TRBV6-1,TRBJ2-7,.,.
CASSYGVEGGYGYTF,TGTGCCAGCAGTTACGGTGTAGAGGGCGGCTATGGCTACACCTTC,TRBV6-5,TRBJ1-2,.,.
CAWSVPVTYEQYF,TGTGCCTGGAGTGTTCCGGTAACCTACGAGCAGTACTTC,TRBV30,TRBJ2-7,.,.
CASTGSSSYEQYF,TGTGCCAGCACCGGTTCGAGCTCCTACGAGCAGTACTTC,TRBV6-1,TRBJ2-7,.,.
CASTWTADTQYF,TGTGCCAGCACCTGGACTGCAGATACGCAGTATTTT,TRBV2,TRBJ2-3,.,.
CATSMDRATQYF,TGTGCCACCTCCATGGACAGGGCTACGCAGTATTTT,TRBV15,TRBJ2-3,.,TRBD1
CASSSGGNEQFF,TGTGCCAGCAGCTCGGGGGGCAATGAGCAGTTCTTC,TRBV7-9,TRBJ2-1,.,TRBD2
CATKAGVSDTQYF,TGTGCCACTAAGGCGGGAGTCTCAGATACGCAGTATTTT,TRBV7-2,TRBJ2-3,.,TRBD2
CASSTHNQPQHF,TGTGCCAGTAGTACCCATAATCAGCCCCAGCATTTT,TRBV19,TRBJ1-5,.,.
CASSRLAGDSYEQYF,TGTGCCAGTAGTAGGCTAGCGGGAGATTCCTACGAGCAGTACTTC,TRBV19,TRBJ2-7,.,TRBD2
CASRTGLAGDNEQFF,TGTGCCAGCAGGACGGGACTAGCGGGAGATAATGAGCAGTTCTTC,TRBV6-1,TRBJ2-1,.,TRBD2
CASKWRERNLETQYF,TGTGCCAGCAAATGGCGGGAGAGGAATCTAGAGACCCAGTACTTC,TRBV7-8,TRBJ2-5,.,TRBD2
CASRQGSLMADTQYF,TGCGCCAGCAGACAGGGATCTTTGATGGCAGATACGCAGTATTTT,TRBV5-1,TRBJ2-3,.,.
CASRSTSGRTVEQFF,TGTGCCAGCAGATCCACTAGCGGGAGGACGGTTGAGCAGTTCTTC,TRBV28,TRBJ2-1,.,TRBD2
CASSLGPLIGGGGNTIYF,TGTGCCAGCAGTTTAGGCCCCCTGATTGGTGGGGGGGGAAACACCATATATTTT,TRBV28,TRBJ1-3,.,.
CASSYPTGTGGEQFF,TGTGCCAGCAGTTACCCGACCGGGACAGGGGGTGAGCAGTTCTTC,TRBV6-5,TRBJ2-1,.,TRBD1
CASSLGDRGHTEAFF,TGCGCCAGCAGCTTAGGGGACAGGGGGCACACTGAAGCTTTCTTT,TRBV5-1,TRBJ1-1,.,TRBD1
CASSRTGARSSYEQYF,TGTGCCAGCAGCCGGACAGGGGCAAGAAGCTCCTACGAGCAGTACTTC,TRBV5-4,TRBJ2-7,.,TRBD1
CASSGWGGSGANVLTF,TGTGCCAGCAGTGGATGGGGGGGCTCTGGGGCCAACGTCCTGACTTTC,TRBV6-1,TRBJ2-6,.,TRBD2
CASSKGGLELNEQFF,TGTGCCAGCAGCAAGGGGGGACTAGAGTTGAATGAGCAGTTCTTC,TRBV11-3,TRBJ2-1,.,TRBD2
CASSSLNTDTQYF,TGTGCCAGTAGTAGTCTAAACACAGATACGCAGTATTTT,TRBV19,TRBJ2-3,.,.
CASSQSGMQYF,TGTGCCAGCAGCCAGTCCGGGATGCAGTATTTT,TRBV14,TRBJ2-3,.,.
CAWSVRGRAQETQYF,TGTGCCTGGAGTGTTCGAGGGAGGGCCCAAGAGACCCAGTACTTC,TRBV30,TRBJ2-5,.,TRBD2
CASSPAYEQYF,TGTGCCAGCAGCCCCGCCTACGAGCAGTACTTC,TRBV6-6,TRBJ2-7,.,.
CACHHWGLAGGQETQYF,TGTGCCTGCCACCACTGGGGACTAGCGGGAGGGCAGGAGACCCAGTACTTC,TRBV30,TRBJ2-5,.,TRBD2
CASSYNGGRETQYF,TGTGCCAGCAGTTACAACGGGGGGCGAGAGACCCAGTACTTC,TRBV6-5,TRBJ2-5,.,.